Listed below are T cell receptor beta chains from one sample, sequenced in a study of T-cell memory formation after mild COVID-19. TCRdb independently ran MiXCR on the 5' RACE reads; one entry per CDR3 protein. The sample has 350,000 to 450,000 distinct CDR3 sequences, 20% to 25% seen once. Specimen: PBMCs or a T cell subset sorted from them (not recorded which). These receptors came from an adult woman who had mild COVID-19 (a few samples of this study predate the infection). Cell type and time point are not known. The CDR3 runs from the conserved cysteine through the conserved F or W. The D gene is left open where the match is weak. Only part of the rows carry a size: once, few, many, or a class if the clone is expanded.

11,TRBV20-1,-,TRBJ2-7,few,TGCAGTGCTCTACAGGGTAACGAGCAGTACTTC,CSALQGNEQYF
15,TRBV29-1,TRBD1,TRBJ1-3,-,TGCAGCGCCGCAGCCACAGGGGGTTCTGGAAACACCATATATTTT,CSAAATGGSGNTIYF
16,TRBV18,TRBD2,TRBJ2-3,-,TGTGCCAGCTCACCATCTGGTCAGGCTAGCGGGCGCGACGAGTATTTT,CASSPSGQASGRDEYF
13,TRBV7-9,-,TRBJ2-1,many,TGTGCCAGCAGCTTGGGGGGTGGCAATGAGCAGTTCTTC,CASSLGGGNEQFF
11,TRBV29-1,TRBD1,TRBJ2-7,-,TGCAGCGCCCAACAGGGGAACGAGCAGTACTTC,CSAQQGNEQYF
19,TRBV27,-,TRBJ1-1,-,TGTGCCAGCAGTTTATACCCCCCTCGCGTCCAGGGTCCTAACACTGAAGCTTTCTTT,CASSLYPPRVQGPNTEAFF
12,TRBV11-2,-,TRBJ2-5,-,TGTGCCAGCAGCTTAAATACAGAGACCCAGTACTTC,CASSLNTETQYF
14,TRBV10-3,-,TRBJ1-5,-,TGTGCCATCAGTGAGTCGCAGGGGACCCAGCCCCAGCATTTT,CAISESQGTQPQHF
16,TRBV7-9,TRBD2,TRBJ2-1,-,TGTGCCAGCAGCTTCTTGCGGGGGATCTCCTACAATGAGCAGTTCTTC,CASSFLRGISYNEQFF
14,TRBV10-3,-,TRBJ1-3,few,TGTGCCATCAGCCCAGATATCTCAGGAAACACCATATATTTT,CAISPDISGNTIYF
17,TRBV5-1,TRBD1,TRBJ2-7,few,TGCGCCAGCAGCTCGGGGACAGCGAATGTCCGCTCCTACGAGCAGTACTTC,CASSSGTANVRSYEQYF
13,TRBV7-9,-,TRBJ2-3,few,TGTGCCAGCAGCCCTGAATCGGTAGATACGCAGTATTTT,CASSPESVDTQYF